This TCR beta chain was recovered during a study of shared clonotypes between healthy human individuals. Study outcomes and limitations: Specimens sampled were limited to blood, with tissue repertoires likely differing.

This clone was picked up one time. Its antigen is currently unknown. The germline V gene has CDR1 MNHNS and CDR2 SASEGT. Deletions cut 0 bases from V and 0 bases from J, with 12 bases between. The CDR3 extends over 17 amino acids. Investigators spread the genomic DNA of each subset evenly over several immunoSEQ plates. Data came from immunoSEQ multiplex PCR; TCRdb stores just in-frame clones and leaves some out. The sample records around 2.1 million clones, about 92% being singletons. Naive CD8 cells were CD45RO-negative, positively selected for CCR7, excluding terminally differentiated effector memory CD45RA+ cells.

Sequencing was carried out using naive CD8+ T cells from PBMCs. The clonotype originates from a young man in good health. Some clones in this sample may be carry-over from other donors' samples. The chain carries TRBV6-1 and TRBJ1-5; D unresolved. The CDR3 region is CASSEALTIYSNQPQHF. The CDR3 coding sequence is TGTGCCAGCAGTGAAGCCCTCACCATTTATAGCAATCAGCCCCAGCATTTT.